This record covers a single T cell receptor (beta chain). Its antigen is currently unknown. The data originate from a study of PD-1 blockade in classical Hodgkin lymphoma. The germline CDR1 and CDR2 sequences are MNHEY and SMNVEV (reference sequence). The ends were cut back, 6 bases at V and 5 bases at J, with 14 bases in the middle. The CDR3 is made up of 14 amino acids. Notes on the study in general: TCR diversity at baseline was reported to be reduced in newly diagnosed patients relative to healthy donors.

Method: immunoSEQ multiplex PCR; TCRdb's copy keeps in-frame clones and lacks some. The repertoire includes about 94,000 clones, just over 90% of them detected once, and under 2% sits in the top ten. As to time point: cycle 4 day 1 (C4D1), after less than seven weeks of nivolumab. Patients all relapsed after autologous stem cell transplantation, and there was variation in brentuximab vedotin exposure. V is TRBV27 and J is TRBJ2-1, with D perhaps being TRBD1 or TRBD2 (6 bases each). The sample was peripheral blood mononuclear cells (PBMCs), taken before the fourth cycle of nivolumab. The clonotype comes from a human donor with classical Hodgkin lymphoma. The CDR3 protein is CASRNPGAHNEQFF. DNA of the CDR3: TGTGCCAGCAGGAACCCGGGGGCTCACAATGAGCAGTTCTTC.